The 3 T cell receptor beta chains below come from one sample, sequenced in a study of T cells in Graves' hyperthyroidism and ophthalmopathy. Amplification targeted TCR beta CDR3 regions from RNA transcripts. The TCR CDR3 first-round RT-PCR relied on the HTBI primer set. TCRdb passed the multiplex PCR reads through MiXCR, listing each CDR3 protein once. The sample shows about 600,000 distinct CDR3 sequences, 15% to 20% of them seen only once. The sample consisted of blood. The receptors originated from a woman aged 40 to 50 with Graves' ophthalmopathy.

This clonotype was detected a few times. The V call is TRBV28, the J call TRBJ1-1; a possible D gene is TRBD1 (5 bases). V was pared by 5 bases and J by 11 bases, with 15 bases between. The CDR3 sequence is 12 residues long. Germline CDR1 is MDHEN and CDR2 is SYDVKM. The CDR3 is CASSTGGVRAFF. The CDR3 bases are TGTGCCAGCAGTACGGGGGGGGTGCGGGCTTTCTTT.

The V and J genes are TRBV6-1 and TRBJ1-1; weak D call: TRBD1 (5 bases). CDR1 is MNHNS and CDR2 is SASEGT in the germline V gene. The CDR3 covers 15 residues. V lost 6 bases and J lost 1, with 15 bases in between. CDR3 sequence (DNA): TGTGCCAGCAGCCCCCGGGGGGGGAGGAACACTGAAGCTTTCTTT. Translation gives CASSPRGGRNTEAFF.

This clonotype appeared many times. The J gene is TRBJ2-1, the V gene TRBV28, with 10 bases fitting TRBD2. Germline CDR1 reads MDHEN; CDR2 reads SYDVKM. This CDR3 comprises 16 residues. Trimming cost V 3 bases and J 3 bases; bases outside gene matches: 5. The CDR3: CASSFRLAGVYNEQFF. The CDR3, as DNA: TGTGCCAGCAGTTTTCGTCTAGCGGGGGTCTACAATGAGCAGTTCTTC.